This T cell receptor (beta chain) was sequenced during a study of STAT5B mutations in CD4+ large granular lymphocyte leukemia. Findings of the study overall: Without putative leukemic clones, patient CD4-sorted repertoires remained more clonal than healthy CD4+ repertoires. 8/27 top patient clones versus 2/35 control clones were TRBV06-family.

The CDR3 contains 15 residues. V dropped 1 base and J dropped 0 bases, with 7 bases sitting between them. Per the germline V gene, CDR1 is SGHTA and CDR2 is FQGTGA. The assay was run at survey level. TCRdb keeps only in-frame clones here, not all; method: immunoSEQ multiplex PCR. The profile shows roughly 30,000 clones, 65% to 75% of them singletons. Worth noting for this clone: No antigen is known for it.

The receptor comes from a human donor in good health. The V gene is TRBV7-3, the J gene TRBJ2-1, with D perhaps TRBD2 (5 bases). The sequencing input was CD4+ T cells from blood buffy coats. The CDR3 region has the DNA TGTGCCAGCAGCTTAATACGGGACTCCTACAATGAGCAGTTCTTC. It codes for CASSLIRDSYNEQFF.